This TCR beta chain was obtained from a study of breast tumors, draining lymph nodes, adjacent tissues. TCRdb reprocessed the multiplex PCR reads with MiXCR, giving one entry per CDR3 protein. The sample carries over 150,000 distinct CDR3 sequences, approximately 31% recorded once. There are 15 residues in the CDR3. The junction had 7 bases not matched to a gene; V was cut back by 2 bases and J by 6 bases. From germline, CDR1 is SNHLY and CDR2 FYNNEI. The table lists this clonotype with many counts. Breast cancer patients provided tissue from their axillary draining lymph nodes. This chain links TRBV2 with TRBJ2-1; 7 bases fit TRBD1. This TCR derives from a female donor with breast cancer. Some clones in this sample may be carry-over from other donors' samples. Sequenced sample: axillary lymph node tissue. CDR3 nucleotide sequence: TGTGCCAGCAGTGAACGAGGACAGGTTTCCAATGAGCAGTTCTTC. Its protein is CASSERGQVSNEQFF.